Below are 23 T cell receptor beta chains sequenced from a single sample in a study of T-cell reconstitution after alpha-beta-depleted transplantation in children. A library of TCRbeta sequences, prepared with unique molecular identifiers, was generated. Using its own MiXCR run on the PCR reads, TCRdb lists one record per CDR3 protein. The repertoire holds around 300,000 distinct CDR3 sequences, with roughly 21% as singletons. This specimen consisted of PBMCs, mostly from graft donor cells, obtained 180 days after TCRalphabeta/CD19-depleted stem cell transplant. The receptor set was obtained from a male patient younger than 18 who had a stem cell transplant for acute lymphoblastic leukemia, so the T cells may come from the graft donor.

The sample holds a few counts of this clonotype. The chain couples TRBV12-3 or TRBV12-4 to TRBJ1-5, with TRBD1 as a possible D gene (5 bases). Trimming took 3 bases from V and 2 from J, leaving 11 bases between them. This CDR3 is 15 amino acids long. CDR3 coding DNA: TGTGCCAGCAGTTTGGTGGGGCTCGGCAATCAGCCCCAGCATTTT. This encodes CASSLVGLGNQPQHF.

The chain uses TRBV5-5 and TRBJ2-3; D is possibly TRBD1 (6 bases). V was shortened by 3 bases and J by 0 bases, with 14 bases between the two germline ends. From germline, CDR1 is SGHKS and CDR2 YYEKEE (reference sequence). The CDR3 loop spans 16 amino acids. The CDR3 here is CASSWQQGISTDTQYF. In DNA form, the CDR3 reads TGTGCCAGCAGCTGGCAACAGGGTATTAGCACAGATACGCAGTATTTT. The full variable domain, completed using reference TRBV5-5 and TRBJ2-3, is DAGVTQSPTHLIKTRGQQVTLRCSPISGHKSVSWYQQVLGQGPQFIFQYYEKEERGRGNFPDRFSARQFPNYSSELNVNALLLGDSALYLCASSWQQGISTDTQYFGPGTRLTVL.

The rearrangement links TRBV27 to TRBJ2-5; D perhaps matches TRBD1 (6 bases). The CDR3 spans 21 residues. V was cut by 6 bases and J by 4 bases, with 36 bases left in between. CDR1 MNHEY and CDR2 SMNVEV come from the germline V gene (reference sequence). CDR3 region: CASSSPRGLQGSPLGRETQYF. The CDR3 region has the DNA TGTGCCAGCAGCAGCCCCAGGGGATTACAGGGTAGCCCTTTGGGTCGAGAGACCCAGTACTTC.

This clonotype was detected only a few times. V is TRBV6-1 and J is TRBJ1-3, with 7 bases identical to TRBD1. The CDR3 is made up of 13 amino acids. The junction had 3 bases not matched to a gene; V was cut back by 6 bases and J by 4 bases. Looked up from germline, CDR1 is MNHNS and CDR2 is SASEGT. This CDR3 is CASRWGQGNTIYF. The CDR3 region has the DNA TGTGCCAGCAGGTGGGGACAGGGAAACACCATATATTTT.

This clonotype was recorded a few times. The rearrangement links TRBV5-1 to TRBJ2-5, with TRBD2 identical over 8 bases. With 0 bases clipped from V and 5 bases from J, the junction kept 3 bases outside the gene matches. The CDR3 loop spans 14 amino acids. Germline V gives CDR1 SGHRS, CDR2 YFSETQ. CDR3 bases: TGCGCCAGCAGCTTGGGTAGCGGGGTTGAGACCCAGTACTTC. This translates into CASSLGSGVETQYF. The full variable domain, in which reference TRBV5-1 and TRBJ2-5 provide the parts outside the CDR3, is KAGVTQTPRYLIKTRGQQVTLSCSPISGHRSVSWYQQTPGQGLQFLFEYFSETQRNKGNFPGRFSGRQFSNSRSEMNVSTLELGDSALYLCASSLGSGVETQYFGPGTRLLVL.

The rearrangement uses TRBV7-9 and TRBJ1-6; D gene uncertain. Germline CDR1 and CDR2: SEHNR and FQNEAQ (reference sequence). The CDR3 is made up of 16 amino acids. V was pared by 6 bases and J by 10 bases, with 22 bases between. The CDR3 DNA follows: TGTGCCAGCAGGGGCGGGCATCAAGCCGAAGGGTCACCCCTCCACTTT. This translates into CASRGGHQAEGSPLHF.

The chain carries TRBV11-1 and TRBJ2-2, with a weak D call TRBD1 (6 bases). V lost 0 bases and J lost 5, with 16 bases in between. The germline gives CDR1 SGHAT, CDR2 FQDESV (reference sequence). CDR3 length: 17 residues. CDR3 sequence reads: CASSLAGAPGRTGELFF. The CDR3 bases are TGTGCCAGCAGCTTAGCGGGGGCCCCCGGCCGGACCGGGGAGCTGTTTTTT.

This clonotype was picked up a small number of times. The chain has TRBV27 and TRBJ2-3, with TRBD1 matching over 7 bases. CDR3 length: 17 residues. The germline gives CDR1 MNHEY, CDR2 SMNVEV (reference sequence). With V trimmed by 5 bases and J by 4 bases, 15 bases remained unmatched. DNA of the CDR3: TGTGCCAGCAGTCCACCTCCGACAGGGTTTGGGGCAGATACGCAGTATTTT. It codes for CASSPPPTGFGADTQYF.

This chain connects TRBV27 to TRBJ2-5; D is tentatively TRBD1 or TRBD2 (5 bases each). From germline, CDR1 is MNHEY and CDR2 SMNVEV (reference sequence). The CDR3 runs to 13 residues. Trimming cost V 8 bases and J 1 base, with 11 bases left between them. In DNA, the CDR3 is TGTGCCAGCGGGGACCAAACCCAAGAGACCCAGTACTTC. Translated, it gives CASGDQTQETQYF.

V usage is TRBV6-1 and J usage is TRBJ1-5; no definite D call. The germline V gene has CDR1 MNHNS and CDR2 SASEGT. There are 17 residues in the CDR3. Trimming pared 5 bases from V and 2 bases from J, leaving 19 bases between. The CDR3 coding sequence is TGTGCCAGCAGTCCCGAGCACATCGCGGGCGGCAATCAGCCCCAGCATTTT. Translation gives CASSPEHIAGGNQPQHF.

The CDR3 nucleotides are TGTGCCAGCAACCGACAGGGCAACACTGAAGCTTTCTTT. It codes for CASNRQGNTEAFF. The V and J genes are TRBV27 and TRBJ1-1; 7 nucleotides align to TRBD1. With V trimmed by 7 bases and J by 2 bases, 4 bases remained unmatched. The CDR3 has 13 residues. In germline, CDR1 is MNHEY, CDR2 SMNVEV (reference sequence).

There are a few counts of this clonotype. The CDR3 protein is CASSLVTGTGLYEQYF. Written as DNA, the CDR3 is TGCGCCAGCAGCCTTGTGACCGGGACAGGTCTCTACGAGCAGTACTTC. The V and J genes are TRBV5-1 and TRBJ2-7, with 8 bases aligning to TRBD1. The V gene end was trimmed by 4 bases and the J gene end by 3 bases; junction bases not matched to a gene: 12. CDR1 is SGHRS and CDR2 is YFSETQ in the germline V gene. CDR3 length: 16 amino acids.

The genes are TRBV5-5 and TRBJ1-6; 9 positions agree with TRBD1. Looked up from germline, CDR1 is SGHKS and CDR2 is YYEKEE (reference sequence). The V and J ends lost 4 bases and 2 bases, in that order; junction bases with no gene match: 4. This CDR3 region has 16 residues. In DNA form, the CDR3 reads TGTGCCAGCAGCCGAGGGGACAGGGCCTATAATTCACCCCTCCACTTT. Translated, it gives CASSRGDRAYNSPLHF.

The chain is built from TRBV7-8 and TRBJ2-2, with D perhaps matching TRBD1 or TRBD2 (5 bases each). The CDR3 sequence is 15 residues long. Germline assignment: CDR1 SGHVS and CDR2 FQNEAQ. The V end lost 5 bases, the J end lost 2 bases, and 12 bases lay between the germline ends. The CDR3 region has the DNA TGTGCCAGCAGCCTAGGGGACCCCAACACCGGGGAGCTGTTTTTT. This codes for CASSLGDPNTGELFF.

This sequence joins TRBV18 and TRBJ1-2; perhaps TRBD1 as D (5 bases). The germline V gene encodes CDR1 KGHSH and CDR2 LQKENI. This CDR3 spans 13 amino acids. Trimming removed 10 bases from V and 4 bases from J, with 16 bases in between. The DNA of the CDR3 is TGTGCCACCCAGGGCAGGGAATCCTATGGCTACACCTTC. Its translation is CATQGRESYGYTF.

The V and J genes are TRBV7-9 and TRBJ1-5, with D unclear. CDR1 SEHNR and CDR2 FQNEAQ come from the germline V gene (reference sequence). The CDR3 extends over 13 amino acids. The V gene lost 4 bases and the J gene lost 4 bases, with 8 bases spanning the gap. The CDR3: CASSSQHNQPQHF. The CDR3 coding sequence is TGTGCCAGCAGCTCACAGCATAATCAGCCCCAGCATTTT.

This rearrangement joins TRBV10-3 to TRBJ1-4; possibly TRBD1 for D (5 bases). Per germline, CDR1 ENHRY and CDR2 SYGVKD. Between the trimmed V and J ends, which lost 6 bases and 6 bases, there was a span of 5 bases. There are 11 residues in the CDR3. CDR3 protein: CAIRGDEKLFF. CDR3 nucleotide sequence: TGTGCCATCAGAGGGGATGAAAAACTGTTTTTT.

The chain carries TRBV7-6 and TRBJ2-7, with 8 bases aligning to TRBD2. Per the germline V gene, CDR1 is SGHVS and CDR2 is FNYEAQ. The CDR3 contains 15 residues. V was pared by 2 bases and J by 6 bases, with 9 bases of the junction left unmatched. As DNA, the CDR3 is TGTGCCAGCAGCTTATATCTAGCGGGTTCAGGCGAGCAGTACTTC. Translation gives CASSLYLAGSGEQYF.

Only a few counts were recorded for this clonotype. The rearrangement joins TRBV21-1 to TRBJ2-7; TRBD2, as called in the table, went unchecked against the DNA. TRBV21-1 is recorded as a pseudogene. The CDR3 extends over 22 amino acids. The CDR3 coding sequence is TGTGCCAGCAGAATGCTTCAATCCTCCGGGACTAGCGGTTACCGGCTCTCCTACGAGCAGTACTTC. It translates to CASRMLQSSGTSGYRLSYEQYF.

Points on this clonotype: No DNA is shown, since the ends of the CDR3 on it are uncertain; the CDR3 is the one TCRdb lists. The rearrangement links TRBV7-5 to TRBJ2-7; the DNA was not compared with TRBD1, the D call given in the table. TRBV7-5 is tagged as a pseudogene. Both ends counted, the CDR3 spans 18 residues. CDR3 residues: CISVPEAYGGGHCYEQYF.

This rearrangement joins TRBV5-1 to TRBJ1-2, with D unresolved. V was pared by 2 bases and J by 3 bases, with 8 bases between. The CDR3 is made up of 13 amino acids. The germline CDR1 and CDR2 sequences are SGHRS and YFSETQ. CDR3 in DNA: TGCGCCAGCAGCTTCTACCTAGACTATGGCTACACCTTC. It yields the protein CASSFYLDYGYTF.

V gene TRBV11-2 combines with J gene TRBJ2-1; D is ambiguous. The CDR3 is 19 amino acids. With 3 bases removed from V and 0 bases from J, the gap between germline ends came to 21 bases. Germline V gene data show CDR1 as SGHAT and CDR2 as FQNNGV. Written as DNA, the CDR3 is TGTGCCAGCAGCTTTATGTTCTTAGTGGGAATGAGCTCCTACAATGAGCAGTTCTTC. Protein: CASSFMFLVGMSSYNEQFF. Combining the CDR3 with reference TRBV11-2 and TRBJ2-1 gives the whole variable domain EAGVAQSPRYKIIEKRQSVAFWCNPISGHATLYWYQQILGQGPKLLIQFQNNGVVDDSQLPKDRFSAERLKGVDSTLKIQPAKLEDSAVYLCASSFMFLVGMSSYNEQFFGPGTRLTVL.

The table lists this clonotype with a few counts. The chain combines TRBV12-3 or TRBV12-4 with TRBJ2-2; D may be TRBD1 (6 bases). The CDR3 totals 17 residues. Trimming took 7 bases from V and 0 from J, leaving 18 bases between them. As DNA, the CDR3 is TGTGCCAGCACCAATCGGGTAGGGGGAGCGAACACCGGGGAGCTGTTTTTT. Protein: CASTNRVGGANTGELFF.